This T cell receptor (beta chain) was sequenced during a study of T cell responses to AZD1222 COVID-19 vaccine. Broader study findings: CD4 TCRs covered the whole spike, strongest at regions 160-218 and 743-854.

Sequencing used immunoSEQ multiplex PCR; TCRdb keeps in-frame clones, though not all of them. The table records fewer than 90,000 clones, approximately 90% of them present only once. Second-dose groups at about 4 or about 12 weeks were pooled. As for this clone: No antigen is known for it.

The V end was cut by 0 bases, the J end by 4 bases, with 15 bases between. CDR3 length: 17 amino acids. Germline V CDR1 and CDR2: WSHSY, SAAADI. This rearrangement joins TRBV10-2 to TRBJ2-2; a weak D match, TRBD1 (5 bases). Sequencing used peripheral blood, obtained 28 days after the second AZD1222 dose. The receptor was isolated from an adult who received the AZD1222 COVID-19 vaccine. The CDR3 DNA reads as TGCGCCAGCAGTGAGTCGATCGGTCGGCAGGGCACCGGGGAGCTGTTTTTT. Its protein product is CASSESIGRQGTGELFF.